This T cell receptor beta chain was recovered during a study of blood T cell repertoires in COVID-19. Study-wide background: Italy, Spain and the United States were the sources of the convalescent and acute COVID-19 samples. The analysed material was cDNA or gDNA that came from T cells, B-cell-depleted T cells, or PBMCs.

Method: immunoSEQ multiplex PCR; TCRdb's copy keeps in-frame clones and lacks some. The top ten clones hold 1.8% of a sample with 100,000 to 120,000 clones, 71% of them seen once. This CDR3 is built from 15 residues. From germline, CDR1 is SGHDT and CDR2 YYEEEE. V lost 0 bases and J lost 8; bases outside the gene matches: 3. The sample consisted of peripheral blood. This receptor was obtained from a woman between 40 and 55 years old with acute or convalescent COVID-19. The chain employs TRBV5-6 and TRBJ1-6, with 9 bases lining up with TRBD1. In DNA form, the CDR3 reads TGTGCCAGCAGCTTGGAGGACAGGGGAGATTCACCCCTCCACTTT. As protein: CASSLEDRGDSPLHF. Based on the CDR3 plus reference TRBV5-6 and TRBJ1-6, the full variable domain is DAGVTQSPTHLIKTRGQQVTLRCSPKSGHDTVSWYQQALGQGPQFIFQYYEEEERQRGNFPDRFSGHQFPNYSSELNVNALLLGDSALYLCASSLEDRGDSPLHFGNGTRLTVT.